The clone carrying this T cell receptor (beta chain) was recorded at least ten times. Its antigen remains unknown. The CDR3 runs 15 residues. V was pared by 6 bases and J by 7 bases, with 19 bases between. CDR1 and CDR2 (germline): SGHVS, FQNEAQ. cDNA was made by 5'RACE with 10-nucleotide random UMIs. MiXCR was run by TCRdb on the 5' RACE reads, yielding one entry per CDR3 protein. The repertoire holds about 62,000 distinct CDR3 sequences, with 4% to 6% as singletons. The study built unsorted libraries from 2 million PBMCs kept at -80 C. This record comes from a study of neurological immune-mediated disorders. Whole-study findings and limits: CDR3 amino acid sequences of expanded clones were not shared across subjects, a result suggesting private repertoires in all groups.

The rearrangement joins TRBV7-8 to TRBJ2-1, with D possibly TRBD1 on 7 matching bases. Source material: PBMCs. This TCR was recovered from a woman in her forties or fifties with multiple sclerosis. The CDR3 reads CASSTLLAGGNEQFF. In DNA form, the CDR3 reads TGTGCCAGCAGTACTTTACTAGCAGGGGGTAATGAGCAGTTCTTC.